This T cell receptor beta chain is drawn from a study of response to subunit inactivated influenza vaccine. General observations from the study: The authors proposed limited new T cell recruitment per seasonal influenza vaccination.

As concerns this clonotype: As yet, its antigen is unknown.

MiXCR, run by TCRdb on the RT-PCR reads, gives a single entry per CDR3 protein. The data contain around 750,000 distinct CDR3 sequences, roughly 20% of them singletons. This sample comprised PBMCs from blood, obtained 5 days after vaccination. The origin of this receptor is a man aged 45-60 years who received an inactivated influenza vaccine.

The CDR3 sequence: CSVRDRGLGYTF. The CDR3, as DNA: TGCAGTGTCCGGGACAGGGGGCTTGGCTACACCTTC. The chain has TRBV20-1 and TRBJ1-2; 12 bases agree with TRBD1. The trim removed 7 bases at V and 7 bases at J, leaving 4 bases unmatched. CDR1 and CDR2 from the germline V gene are DFQATT and SNEGSKA (reference sequence). This CDR3 region has 12 residues.